Listed below are T cell receptor beta chains from one sample, sequenced in a study of PD-1 blockade in classical Hodgkin lymphoma. Clones were read by immunoSEQ multiplex PCR, and TCRdb kept only the in-frame ones, dropping some. The sample has approximately 17,000 clones; less than 80% are singletons. The source was peripheral blood mononuclear cells (PBMCs), collected before the second cycle of nivolumab. The receptors were gathered from a human donor with classical Hodgkin lymphoma. The CDR3 runs from the conserved cysteine through the conserved F or W. A D gene is named only where the DNA matches it firmly. The size field is filled for only some rows; it gives once, few, many or a size class.

clone_size j_call v_call d_call cdr3_aa cdr3_nt
few TRBJ1-2 TRBV27 - CASSPGQRNYGYTF TGTGCCAGCAGTCCAGGACAGCGTAACTATGGCTACACCTTC
- TRBJ2-3 TRBV6-5 - CASSYKGDTDTQYF TGTGCCAGCAGTTACAAGGGGGATACAGATACGCAGTATTTT
- TRBJ1-1 TRBV7-9 - CASSLDQGSTEAFF TGTGCCAGCAGCTTAGATCAGGGGAGTACTGAAGCTTTCTTT
few TRBJ2-1 TRBV9 - CASSPRLDSEQFF TGTGCCAGCAGCCCCCGACTAGACTCTGAGCAGTTCTTC
few TRBJ2-5 TRBV4-1 - CASSQGAGNQETQYF TGCGCCAGCAGCCAAGGGGCAGGGAACCAAGAGACCCAGTACTTC
few TRBJ2-1 TRBV2 TRBD2 CASIRSGAPSEQFF TGTGCCAGCATTCGCAGCGGGGCCCCCTCTGAGCAGTTCTTC
- TRBJ1-5 TRBV5-1 - CASSSGDRYQPQHF TGCGCCAGCAGCTCAGGGGACCGATATCAGCCCCAGCATTTT
- TRBJ2-2 TRBV7-9 - CASSPPAQNTGELFF TGTGCCAGCAGCCCGCCGGCACAGAACACCGGGGAGCTGTTTTTT
- TRBJ2-7 TRBV5-1 - CASSAAGTWEQYF TGCGCCAGCAGTGCGGCAGGGACCTGGGAGCAGTACTTC
few TRBJ1-1 TRBV28 TRBD1 CASSLPTGGRVAFF TGTGCCAGCAGTTTACCGACAGGGGGCAGGGTAGCTTTCTTT
- TRBJ1-1 TRBV29-1 TRBD1 CSVEGQGSAEAFF TGCAGCGTTGAAGGACAGGGGAGTGCTGAAGCTTTCTTT
- TRBJ1-1 TRBV7-9 - CASSLSMGTEAFF TGTGCTAGCAGCTTAAGCATGGGCACTGAAGCTTTCTTT
- TRBJ2-7 TRBV28 TRBD2 CASPLGKLAGGRSSYEQYF TGTGCCAGCCCCCTCGGCAAGCTAGCGGGAGGGCGGAGCTCCTACGAGCAGTACTTC
- TRBJ2-5 TRBV29-1 TRBD1 CSGVVTGGWETQYF TGCAGCGGGGTGGTGACAGGGGGCTGGGAGACCCAGTACTTC
once TRBJ1-2 TRBV6-6 - CASRWDGTSNYGYTF TGTGCCAGCCGATGGGACGGCACCTCTAACTATGGCTACACCTTC
few TRBJ2-1 TRBV6-5 TRBD2 CASSLSGSHNEQFF TGTGCCAGCAGCCTAAGCGGGAGTCACAATGAGCAGTTCTTC
- TRBJ1-1 TRBV19 TRBD1 CASRGAGQMNTEAFF TGTGCCAGTCGAGGGGCGGGACAGATGAACACTGAAGCTTTCTTT
medium-sized TRBJ2-7 TRBV2 - CASHGGQSYEQYF TGTGCCAGCCATGGTGGCCAATCCTACGAGCAGTACTTC
- TRBJ2-2 TRBV9 TRBD2 CATGTSGTSNTGELFF TGTGCCACCGGGACTAGCGGGACTTCGAACACCGGGGAGCTGTTTTTT
few TRBJ2-7 TRBV4-1 TRBD1 CASSQDSRGKEELYF TGCGCCAGCAGCCAAGATTCCAGGGGGAAGGAGGAGTTGTACTTC
few TRBJ1-1 TRBV9 - CASSFGGRGTEAFF TGTGCCAGCAGCTTTGGTGGGAGGGGTACTGAAGCTTTCTTT
few TRBJ2-7 TRBV27 - CASTVLGTGHYEQYF TGTGCCAGCACGGTCCTCGGTACCGGGCACTACGAGCAGTACTTC
- TRBJ2-1 TRBV10-1 TRBD2 CASNGYGLAGGDYGEQFF TGCGCCAGCAACGGATATGGACTAGCGGGAGGGGATTACGGTGAGCAGTTCTTC
- TRBJ2-2 TRBV4-1 TRBD2 CASSHTSGVNTGELFF TGCGCCAGCAGCCACACTAGCGGAGTTAACACCGGGGAGCTGTTTTTT
- TRBJ1-1 TRBV6-1 - CASSFDTNTEAFF TGTGCCAGCAGTTTCGACACGAACACTGAAGCTTTCTTT
- TRBJ2-5 TRBV10-3 - CAITASTALGETQYF TGTGCCATCACAGCCAGCACAGCCCTTGGAGAGACCCAGTACTTC
- TRBJ1-4 TRBV28 TRBD1 CASSPKGWDRGLGDEKLFF TGTGCCAGCAGTCCCAAGGGGTGGGACAGGGGGCTAGGCGATGAAAAACTGTTTTTT
few TRBJ2-7 TRBV7-9 - CASSFGQGSLYEQYF TGTGCCAGCAGCTTCGGGCAGGGTAGTCTTTACGAGCAGTACTTC
- TRBJ1-1 TRBV10-3 TRBD1 CAISREPAGGNTEAFF TGTGCCATCAGTAGAGAACCCGCAGGGGGTAACACTGAAGCTTTCTTT
- TRBJ2-7 TRBV13 - CASSPKPISYEQYF TGTGCCAGCAGCCCTAAGCCGATATCCTACGAGCAGTACTTC
- TRBJ2-2 TRBV21-1 - CASSKVGSGVHTGELFF TGTGCCAGCAGCAAAGTGGGTAGCGGGGTGCACACCGGGGAGCTGTTTTTT
- TRBJ2-3 TRBV29-1 TRBD2 CSVGGLAGGSTDTQYF TGCAGCGTTGGGGGACTAGCGGGAGGAAGCACAGATACGCAGTATTTT
few TRBJ2-7 TRBV4-1 - CASSFESTYEQYF TGCGCCAGCAGCTTTGAGAGCACCTACGAGCAGTACTTC
medium-sized TRBJ2-7 TRBV9 TRBD2 CASSVGGLAGDEQYF TGTGCCAGCAGCGTAGGAGGACTAGCGGGAGACGAGCAGTACTTC
- TRBJ2-5 TRBV7-2 - CASSLLIAATPQETQYF TGTGCCAGCAGCTTATTAATAGCGGCCACCCCCCAAGAGACCCAGTACTTC
medium-sized TRBJ2-1 TRBV7-8 TRBD2 CASSFGGSGRPLYNEQFF TGTGCCAGCAGCTTCGGGGGGAGCGGGAGGCCCTTGTACAATGAGCAGTTCTTC
- TRBJ1-2 TRBV7-8 - CASSLYPRVNYGYTF TGTGCCAGCAGCTTATACCCCAGGGTAAACTATGGCTACACCTTC